The T cell receptor beta chain under discussion was sequenced for a study of CXCR3-negative and CXCR3-positive naive CD8 T cells. The overall study: The study obtained 130 million to 150 million TRB reads, about 1.5 +/- 0.3 million per library.

Notes on the study in general: A higher hydrophobicity marked the TRB CDR3s of CXCR3-positive naive cells versus CXCR3-negative naive cells. High diversity, comparable across both naive subsets, contrasted with much lower diversity in memory CD8+ cells.

The authors prepared UMI-labeled TRB cDNA libraries by 5' RACE. TCRdb re-called the 5' RACE reads and gives one entry per CDR3 protein, without DNA. Its listing shows about 150,000 distinct CDR3 sequences. Germline CDR1 is DFQATT and CDR2 is SNEGSKA (reference sequence). The CDR3 totals 14 residues. About this clonotype itself: Antigen: not known.

This receptor was obtained from a human donor in good health. Some clones in this sample may be carry-over from other donors' samples. Sequencing input: naive CXCR3+ CD8+ T cells from blood. As to subset: CD45RO-CCR7+CD27+CD95- naive CD8+ T cells expressing CXCR3 (TNR3+). The genes are TRBV20-1 and TRBJ2-1; TCRdb names TRBD1, which stays unverified in the absence of DNA. The CDR3 is CSAQGPGLYNEQFF.